These 22 T cell receptor beta chains share one sample of origin, sequenced in a study of cytomegalovirus exposure and HLA in healthy donors. The study ran its PCR with 60 Vbeta and 13 Jbeta primers. TCRdb keeps only in-frame clones here, not all; method: immunoSEQ multiplex PCR. There are fewer than 200,000 clones in the sample; about 65% occur only once, and approximately 1.4% lies in the top ten. Sequencing input: PBMCs. These receptor sequences come from a girl aged 5-17 years in good health and CMV-seronegative.

This clone came up a few times. The J gene is TRBJ1-1, the V gene TRBV6-1; D is undetermined. V was pared by 4 bases and J by 7 bases, with 7 bases between. CDR1 MNHNS and CDR2 SASEGT come from the germline V gene. This CDR3 region has 11 residues. CDR3 sequence (DNA): TGTGCCAGCAGTGCCGAGTATGAAGCTTTCTTT. Translation gives CASSAEYEAFF.

The chain is built from TRBV9 and TRBJ1-2, with D possibly matching TRBD1 (5 bases). The CDR3 runs to 14 residues. Deletions cut 1 base from V and 3 bases from J, with 10 bases between. Per the germline V gene, CDR1 is SGDLS and CDR2 is YYNGEE. The CDR3 DNA follows: TGTGCCAGCAGCGTACAGGGTTGGGACTATGGCTACACCTTC. It codes for CASSVQGWDYGYTF.

Only a few counts were recorded for this clone. The J gene is TRBJ1-2, the V gene TRBV2, with TRBD1 matching over 11 bases. The CDR3 consists of 17 residues. Germline V lookup: CDR1 SNHLY, CDR2 FYNNEI. The junction had 16 bases not matched to a gene; V was cut back by 9 bases and J by 4 bases. CDR3 sequence: CASSWTGGGSKGYGYTF. The CDR3 DNA follows: TGTGCCAGTAGCTGGACAGGGGGCGGTAGTAAGGGCTATGGCTACACCTTC.

V is TRBV4-1 and J is TRBJ1-2, with 7 bases matching TRBD1. This CDR3 region has 11 residues. Trimming removed 4 bases from V and 10 bases from J; junction bases left unmatched: 3. Per germline, CDR1 MGHRA and CDR2 YSYEKL. CDR3 in DNA: TGCGCCAGCAGCCTTCAGGGGGTCTACACCTTC. Translation gives CASSLQGVYTF.

The rearrangement joins TRBV2 to TRBJ2-1; 11 bases align to TRBD1. V shed 8 bases and J 3 bases; nucleotides not matched to a gene: 6. CDR3 length: 15 amino acids. CDR1 is SNHLY and CDR2 is FYNNEI in the germline V gene. The CDR3 bases are TGTGCCAGCGCTGGGACAGGGGGAAACTACAATGAGCAGTTCTTC. The encoded protein is CASAGTGGNYNEQFF.

The chain couples TRBV15 to TRBJ1-2; 8 nucleotides agree with TRBD1. The ends lost 0 bases at V and 8 bases at J; junction bases unmatched: 8. This CDR3 comprises 15 residues. CDR1 and CDR2 from the germline V gene are LNHNV and YYDKDF (reference sequence). CDR3 residues: CATSRDLGQGGGYTF. For the CDR3, the DNA is TGTGCCACCAGCAGAGACCTAGGACAGGGCGGGGGCTACACCTTC.

This clone occurred a few times. The DNA for the CDR3 is TGTGCCAGCAGTGAATATGGGGCCTCAGGAGCCAAAAACATTCAGTACTTC. Its protein product is CASSEYGASGAKNIQYF. V is TRBV25-1 and J is TRBJ2-4; D is possibly TRBD1 (5 bases). Deletions cut 0 bases from V and 0 bases from J, with 12 bases between. The CDR3 spans 17 residues. CDR1 and CDR2 from the germline V gene are MGHDK and SYGVNS.

This clone was detected only a few times. The CDR3 region has the DNA TGCGCCAGCAGCTTGTTGGCGGGTCACACTGAAGCTTTCTTT. Translation: CASSLLAGHTEAFF. V and J are TRBV5-1 and TRBJ1-1, with D uncertain. CDR1 is SGHRS, CDR2 YFSETQ, per germline. V shed 1 base and J shed 3 bases, with 10 bases lying between them. The CDR3 runs to 14 residues.

The chain employs TRBV7-9 and TRBJ1-5, with a weak D call TRBD1 (5 bases). The CDR3 loop spans 14 amino acids. The V and J ends lost 5 bases and 1 base respectively, with 9 bases between them. The germline CDR1 and CDR2 sequences are SEHNR and FQNEAQ (reference sequence). The CDR3 sequence: CASSRGGSNQPQHF. CDR3 sequence (DNA): TGTGCCAGCAGCCGCGGGGGAAGCAATCAGCCCCAGCATTTT.

The V call is TRBV29-1, the J call TRBJ1-1; the match to TRBD1 covers 9 bases. CDR1 SQVTM and CDR2 ANQGSEA come from the germline V gene. After removal of 4 bases from V and 3 bases from J, the junction contained 9 bases not matched to a gene. The CDR3 is 15 amino acids. CDR3 coding DNA: TGCAGCGTTGTAGGGACAGGGTACGAAGACACTGAAGCTTTCTTT. This translates into CSVVGTGYEDTEAFF.

V usage is TRBV5-1 and J usage is TRBJ1-5; D is uncertain. The germline V gene has CDR1 SGHRS and CDR2 YFSETQ. The ends were cut back, 3 bases at V and 4 bases at J, with 8 bases in the middle. This CDR3 is 13 amino acids long. The CDR3 loop is CASSSGWNQPQHF. The CDR3 DNA sequence: TGCGCCAGCAGCTCGGGATGGAATCAGCCCCAGCATTTT. Full variable domain (missing parts from reference TRBV5-1 and TRBJ1-5): KAGVTQTPRYLIKTRGQQVTLSCSPISGHRSVSWYQQTPGQGLQFLFEYFSETQRNKGNFPGRFSGRQFSNSRSEMNVSTLELGDSALYLCASSSGWNQPQHFGDGTRLSIL.

The chain has TRBV5-1 and TRBJ2-3; tentative D call: TRBD2 (5 bases). Trimming pared 0 bases from V and 3 bases from J, leaving 8 bases between. This CDR3 region has 14 residues. Per germline, CDR1 SGHRS and CDR2 YFSETQ. In nucleotides, the CDR3 is TGCGCCAGCAGCTTGGAACCGGGAACAGATACGCAGTATTTT. Protein product: CASSLEPGTDTQYF.

As DNA, the CDR3 is TGCGCCAGCAGCTTGGTGTTACAGGGGCAAGAGACCCAGTACTTC. Translation: CASSLVLQGQETQYF. This sequence joins TRBV5-1 and TRBJ2-5, with 7 bases matching TRBD1. Germline V lookup: CDR1 SGHRS, CDR2 YFSETQ. The CDR3 is made up of 15 amino acids. Trimming took 0 bases from V and 2 from J; bases not matched to a gene: 4.

J is TRBJ1-1 and V is TRBV5-1; unclear D gene. From germline, CDR1 is SGHRS and CDR2 YFSETQ. V lost 1 base and J 5 bases, leaving 9 bases between the germline ends. CDR3 length: 13 amino acids. CDR3 region: CASSLTGETEAFF. CDR3 in DNA: TGCGCCAGCAGCTTGACTGGGGAGACTGAAGCTTTCTTT.

V gene TRBV6-1 combines with J gene TRBJ1-3; the D is unclear. CDR3 length: 20 residues. Germline values: CDR1 MNHNS, CDR2 SASEGT. The V end was cut by 2 bases, the J end by 1 base, with 24 bases between. CDR3 DNA: TGTGCCAGCAGTGAAAGACACTTCTACAGTCAGCCCTCTTCTGGAAACACCATATATTTT. Protein: CASSERHFYSQPSSGNTIYF.

This clone was seen a few times. The chain recombines TRBV5-4 with TRBJ2-2, with 8 bases identical to TRBD1. The germline V gene has CDR1 SGHNT and CDR2 YYREEE (reference sequence). CDR3 length: 15 amino acids. The V gene end was trimmed by 3 bases and the J gene end by 7 bases; junction bases not matched to a gene: 8. The CDR3 loop is CASSSTQGAIGELFF. The CDR3 DNA reads as TGTGCCAGCAGCTCGACTCAGGGGGCAATCGGGGAGCTGTTTTTT.

The J gene is TRBJ1-2, the V gene TRBV30, with 7 bases identical to TRBD1. V was clipped by 2 bases and J by 8 bases; unmatched bases: 14. CDR1 and CDR2 (germline): GTSNPN, SVGIG (reference sequence). The CDR3 runs 15 residues. CDR3: CAWSLSPGRRGGYTF. The CDR3 DNA sequence: TGTGCCTGGAGTCTGTCGCCAGGGCGCAGGGGGGGCTACACCTTC.

The chain employs TRBV29-1 and TRBJ2-3; a weak D match, TRBD2 (5 bases). V lost 2 bases, J lost 10 bases, and 10 bases lay in between. CDR3 size: 11 residues. Germline lookup yields CDR1 SQVTM and CDR2 ANQGSEA. This CDR3 reads CSVERGRAQYF. CDR3 nucleotides: TGCAGCGTTGAACGAGGGCGCGCGCAGTATTTT.

V and J are TRBV7-9 and TRBJ1-1, with D tentatively TRBD1 (5 bases). V lost 5 bases to trimming and J lost 4 bases, with 14 bases between them. The CDR3 contains 14 residues. The germline V gene encodes CDR1 SEHNR and CDR2 FQNEAQ (reference sequence). The CDR3 reads CASSPFGGGTEAFF. Written as DNA, the CDR3 is TGTGCCAGCAGCCCCTTTGGGGGGGGCACTGAAGCTTTCTTT.

This clone was detected a few times. This chain connects TRBV19 to TRBJ1-5, with no clear D. Germline values: CDR1 LNHDA, CDR2 SQIVND (reference sequence). V lost 9 bases and J lost 11, with 11 bases in between. The CDR3 extends over 10 amino acids. The CDR3 region is CARRDWAQHF. The CDR3 DNA is TGTGCCAGAAGAGACTGGGCCCAGCATTTT.

The genes are TRBV2 and TRBJ1-2, with no clear D. From germline, CDR1 is SNHLY and CDR2 FYNNEI. There are 14 residues in the CDR3. Deletions cut 3 bases from V and 6 bases from J, with 14 bases between. CDR3 residues: CASSEGRAFDGYTF. CDR3 bases: TGTGCCAGCAGTGAGGGGAGGGCCTTTGATGGCTACACCTTC.

V gene TRBV5-4 combines with J gene TRBJ2-1, with 9 bases lining up with TRBD1. From germline, CDR1 is SGHNT and CDR2 YYREEE (reference sequence). Trimming cost V 2 bases and J 7 bases; bases outside gene matches: 7. This CDR3 region has 15 residues. The CDR3 loop is CASSLTGGAGNEQFF. CDR3 sequence (DNA): TGTGCCAGCAGCTTAACAGGGGGCGCGGGTAATGAGCAGTTCTTC.